This TCR beta chain came from a study of T-cell reconstitution after alpha-beta-depleted transplantation in children. Study results and caveats: After transplant, high TCRbeta diversity at day 60 in some patients arose from surviving recipient T cells and thymic progenitors.

As to this clonotype: What it binds is unknown.

Per germline, CDR1 SGHDT and CDR2 YYEEEE. Germline trimming cut 0 bases from V and 5 bases from J; bases unmatched to any gene: 10. This CDR3 comprises 17 residues. During its preparation, the TCRbeta library received unique molecular identifiers. MiXCR, applied by TCRdb to the PCR reads, yields one record per CDR3 protein. The sample yields about 490,000 distinct CDR3 sequences, over 9.5% seen once. This clonotype originated in a child aged 2 to 10 with inherited bone marrow failure, due to receive a stem cell transplant. The genes are TRBV5-6 and TRBJ2-1; 8 bases are a match to TRBD2. This specimen consisted of PBMCs, obtained before TCRalphabeta/CD19-depleted stem cell transplant. Here the CDR3 DNA reads TGTGCCAGCAGCTTGGGACTGAGCGGGAGTAGCGACAATGAGCAGTTCTTC. This encodes CASSLGLSGSSDNEQFF. Drawing the rest from reference TRBV5-6 and TRBJ2-1, the complete variable domain is DAGVTQSPTHLIKTRGQQVTLRCSPKSGHDTVSWYQQALGQGPQFIFQYYEEEERQRGNFPDRFSGHQFPNYSSELNVNALLLGDSALYLCASSLGLSGSSDNEQFFGPGTRLTVL.